This T cell receptor (beta chain) was identified during a study of blood T cells in healthy people across ages. Findings of the study overall: There was no known CMV status for donors, so expanded clonotype changes were possibly confounded.

Trimming took 5 bases from V and 5 from J, leaving 16 bases between them. The CDR3 is 16 residues long. Per the germline V gene, CDR1 is LGHNA and CDR2 is YSLEER. In regard to this clonotype: Its antigen remains unidentified.

The use of a sample-barcoded 5' primer and a J-beta primer mix characterized a second PCR of 7 to 11 cycles. One entry per CDR3 protein, called by TCRdb with MiXCR from the 5' RACE reads. The sample has roughly 1,800,000 distinct CDR3 sequences, roughly 52% seen once; the top ten hold roughly 2%. The sample consisted of blood. This chain links TRBV4-3 with TRBJ1-6; D unclear. The receptor's source is a woman in her thirties or forties in good health. The CDR3, as DNA: TGCGCCAGCAGCGGAGGGTCTCTTAGGGATAATTCACCCCTCCACTTT. Its protein product is CASSGGSLRDNSPLHF.